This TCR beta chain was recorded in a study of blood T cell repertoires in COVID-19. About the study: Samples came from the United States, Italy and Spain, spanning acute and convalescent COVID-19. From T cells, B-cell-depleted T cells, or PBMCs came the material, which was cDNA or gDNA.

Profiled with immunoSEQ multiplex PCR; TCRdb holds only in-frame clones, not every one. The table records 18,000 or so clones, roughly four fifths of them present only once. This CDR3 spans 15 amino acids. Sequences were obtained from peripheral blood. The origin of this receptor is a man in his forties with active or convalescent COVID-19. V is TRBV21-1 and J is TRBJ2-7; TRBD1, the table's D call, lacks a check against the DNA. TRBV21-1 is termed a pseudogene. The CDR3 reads CASSKGKGVVYEQYF. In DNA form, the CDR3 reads TGTGCCAGCAGCAAGGGTAAAGGGGTGGTCTACGAGCAGTACTTC.